The clone carrying this T cell receptor (beta chain) has more than one count but fewer than ten. What it binds is not known. Read coverage stops 3 residues before the CDR3 terminus; the germline J gene supplies the remainder. This CDR3 has 13 amino acids. The V end lost 6 bases, the J end lost 3 bases, and 12 bases lay between the germline ends. Germline values: CDR1 LNHDA, CDR2 SQIVND (reference sequence). The data were produced by immunoSEQ multiplex PCR, yet TCRdb's version contains in-frame clones alone and is incomplete. This repertoire holds 25,000 to 30,000 clones, and none appear only once. The source of the sample is a study of T cell clonality in common variable immunodeficiency. Study outcomes and limitations: In common variable immunodeficiency, TCR beta chains reportedly carried fewer deletions and N-nucleotide insertions.

The sequence came from a human donor with common variable immunodeficiency. J is TRBJ2-7 and V is TRBV19; no firm D call. The sequenced sample consisted of peripheral blood mononuclear cells. Incomplete CDR3 DNA: TGTGCCAGTAGCATTCCGGGTTTCTACGAG. Its translation: CASSIPGFYE. The entire CDR3 is CASSIPGFYEQYF.